This TCR beta chain comes out of a study of Ad26.COV2.S vaccination and SARS-CoV-2 variants. Study overall: It was the COV1001 Ad26.COV2.S trial arm that included the donor.

This sample's treatment: approximately 18 received Ad26.COV2.S at low or high dose, single or two shots; about 5 received placebo; per-sample allocation not given. Sampling took place 63 days after the first vaccine or placebo injection. From germline, CDR1 is SQVTM and CDR2 ANQGSEA. V trimming: 4 bases; J trimming: 8 bases; junction bases outside the gene matches: 5. The CDR3 is 12 amino acids. The protocol was immunoSEQ multiplex PCR, while the TCRdb copy is restricted to in-frame clones and leaves out a portion. The sample has a few hundred thousand clones, roughly 88% seen once; the top ten hold roughly 6%.

The sequence was obtained from a person between 18 and 65 years old who received the Ad26.COV2.S COVID-19 vaccine or a placebo. The chain couples TRBV29-1 to TRBJ2-1; 7 nucleotides agree with TRBD1. The specimen comprised peripheral blood, sampled in a trial of Ad26.COV2.S vaccine versus placebo. The CDR3 loop is CSVARDSHEQFF. CDR3 nucleotide sequence: TGCAGCGTTGCTAGGGACAGCCATGAGCAGTTCTTC.